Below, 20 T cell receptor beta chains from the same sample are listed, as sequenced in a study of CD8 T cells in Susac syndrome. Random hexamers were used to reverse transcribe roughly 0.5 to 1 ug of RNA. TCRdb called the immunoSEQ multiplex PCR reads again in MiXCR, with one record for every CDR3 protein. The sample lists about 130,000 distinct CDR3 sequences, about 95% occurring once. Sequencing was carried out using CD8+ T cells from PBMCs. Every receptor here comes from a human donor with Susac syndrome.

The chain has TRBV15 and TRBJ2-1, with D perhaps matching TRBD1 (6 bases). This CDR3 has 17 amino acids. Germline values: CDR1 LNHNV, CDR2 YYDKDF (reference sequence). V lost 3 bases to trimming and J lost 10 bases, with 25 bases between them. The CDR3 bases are TGTGCCACCAGCAGTCAAGGAATAGGGGGAGCTTTTTTGGAGCAGTTCTTC. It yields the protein CATSSQGIGGAFLEQFF.

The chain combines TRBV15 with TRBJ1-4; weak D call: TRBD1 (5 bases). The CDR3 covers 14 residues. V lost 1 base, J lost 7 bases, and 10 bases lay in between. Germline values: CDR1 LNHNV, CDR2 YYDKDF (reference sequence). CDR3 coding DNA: TGTGCCACCAGCAGAGGGGGGGAATCTGAAAAACTGTTTTTT. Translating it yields CATSRGGESEKLFF.

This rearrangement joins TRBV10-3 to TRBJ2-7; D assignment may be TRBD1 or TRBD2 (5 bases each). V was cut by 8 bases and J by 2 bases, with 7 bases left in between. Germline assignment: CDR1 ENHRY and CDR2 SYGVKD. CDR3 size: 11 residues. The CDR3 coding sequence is TGTGCCATCGGGGACCCCTACGAGCAGTACTTC. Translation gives CAIGDPYEQYF.

CDR3 coding DNA: TGCGCCAGCAGCCAAAGGGCCTGGGACGGGTGGTATGGCTACACCTTC. Encoded protein: CASSQRAWDGWYGYTF. The chain is built from TRBV4-1 and TRBJ1-2; maybe TRBD1 (5 bases). Germline V gene data show CDR1 as MGHRA and CDR2 as YSYEKL. The CDR3 contains 16 residues. With 2 bases removed from V and 5 bases from J, the gap between germline ends came to 18 bases.

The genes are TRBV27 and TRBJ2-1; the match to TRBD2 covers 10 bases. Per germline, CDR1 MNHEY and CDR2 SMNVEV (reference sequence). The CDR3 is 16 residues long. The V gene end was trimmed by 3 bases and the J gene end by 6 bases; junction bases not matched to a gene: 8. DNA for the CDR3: TGTGCCAGCAGTTTTGAGCGGGAGGGACGGGGCAATGAGCAGTTCTTC. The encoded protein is CASSFEREGRGNEQFF.

The CDR3 sequence: CASSQGTVNEQFF. Written as DNA, the CDR3 is TGCGCCAGCAGCCAAGGGACGGTCAATGAGCAGTTCTTC. The J gene is TRBJ2-1, the V gene TRBV4-3, with D uncertain. Per germline, CDR1 LGHNA and CDR2 YSLEER. The CDR3 is 13 residues long. Between the trimmed V and J ends, which lost 1 base and 6 bases, there was a span of 7 bases.

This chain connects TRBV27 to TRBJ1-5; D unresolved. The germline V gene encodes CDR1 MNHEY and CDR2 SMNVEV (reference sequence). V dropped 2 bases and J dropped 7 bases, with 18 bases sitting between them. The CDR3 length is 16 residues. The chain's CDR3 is CASSLSSSGRWQPQHF. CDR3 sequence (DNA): TGTGCCAGCAGTTTAAGTTCCTCGGGCCGGTGGCAGCCCCAGCATTTT.

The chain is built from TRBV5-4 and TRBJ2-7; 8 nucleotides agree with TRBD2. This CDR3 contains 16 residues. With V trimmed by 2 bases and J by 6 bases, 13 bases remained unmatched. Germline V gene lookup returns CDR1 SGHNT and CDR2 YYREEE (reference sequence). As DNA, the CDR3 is TGTGCCAGCAGCTTTGAATCCGGGACTAGTAATTTCGAGCAGTACTTC. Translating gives CASSFESGTSNFEQYF.

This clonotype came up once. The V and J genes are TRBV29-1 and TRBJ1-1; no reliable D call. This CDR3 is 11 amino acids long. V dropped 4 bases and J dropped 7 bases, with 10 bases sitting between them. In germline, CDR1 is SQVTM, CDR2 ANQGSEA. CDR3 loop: CSVVPGDEAFF. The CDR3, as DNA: TGCAGCGTTGTTCCGGGAGATGAAGCTTTCTTT.

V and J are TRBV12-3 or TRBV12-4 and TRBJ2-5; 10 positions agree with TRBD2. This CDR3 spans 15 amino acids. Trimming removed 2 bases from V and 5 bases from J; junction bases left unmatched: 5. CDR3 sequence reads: CASSLPAGGQETQYF. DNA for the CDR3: TGTGCCAGCAGTTTACCAGCGGGGGGGCAGGAGACCCAGTACTTC.

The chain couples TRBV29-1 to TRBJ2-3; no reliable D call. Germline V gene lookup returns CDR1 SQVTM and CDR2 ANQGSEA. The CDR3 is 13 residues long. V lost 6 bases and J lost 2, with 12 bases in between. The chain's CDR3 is CSVPPSDTDTQYF. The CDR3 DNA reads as TGCAGCGTCCCCCCCAGCGACACAGATACGCAGTATTTT.

For the CDR3, the DNA is TGTGCCAGCAGCTTAGAATCGGGTCCCGAGCAGTACTTC. Amino acids: CASSLESGPEQYF. The chain combines TRBV7-6 with TRBJ2-7; D call uncertain. The CDR3 consists of 13 residues. V was clipped by 1 base and J by 6 bases, with 10 bases between them. CDR1 is SGHVS and CDR2 is FNYEAQ in the germline V gene. Full variable domain (outside the CDR3, taken from reference TRBV7-6 and TRBJ2-7): GAGVSQSPRYKVTKRGQDVALRCDPISGHVSLYWYRQALGQGPEFLTYFNYEAQQDKSGLPNDRFSAERPEGSISTLTIQRTEQRDSAMYRCASSLESGPEQYFGPGTRLTVT.

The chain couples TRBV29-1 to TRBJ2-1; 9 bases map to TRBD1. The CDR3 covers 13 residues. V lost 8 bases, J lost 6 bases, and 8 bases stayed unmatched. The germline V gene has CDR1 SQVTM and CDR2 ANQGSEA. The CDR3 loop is CSFPGQGRNEQFF. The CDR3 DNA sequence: TGCAGCTTTCCGGGACAGGGTCGCAATGAGCAGTTCTTC.

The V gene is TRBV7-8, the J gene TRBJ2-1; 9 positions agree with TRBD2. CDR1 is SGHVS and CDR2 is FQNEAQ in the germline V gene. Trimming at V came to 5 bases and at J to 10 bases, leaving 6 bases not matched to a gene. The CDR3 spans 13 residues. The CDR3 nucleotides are TGTGCCAGCAGCCCTAGCGGGAATCGGGAGCAGTTCTTC. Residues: CASSPSGNREQFF.

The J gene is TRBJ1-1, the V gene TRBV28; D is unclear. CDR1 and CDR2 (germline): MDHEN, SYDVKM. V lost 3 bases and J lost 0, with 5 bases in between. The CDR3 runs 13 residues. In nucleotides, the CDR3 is TGTGCCAGCAGTTTGATCATGAACACTGAAGCTTTCTTT. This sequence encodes CASSLIMNTEAFF.

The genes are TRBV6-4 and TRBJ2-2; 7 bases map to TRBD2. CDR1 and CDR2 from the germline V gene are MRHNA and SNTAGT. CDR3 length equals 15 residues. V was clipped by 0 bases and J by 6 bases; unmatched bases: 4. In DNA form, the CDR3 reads TGTGCCAGCAGTGACTCGATCGGGGGGTCCGGGGAGCTGTTTTTT. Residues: CASSDSIGGSGELFF.

The CDR3 region is CATREITDTQYF. The DNA for the CDR3 is TGTGCCACCCGGGAGATCACAGATACGCAGTATTTT. The chain joins TRBV7-9 to TRBJ2-3; D may be TRBD2 (6 bases). V was shortened by 10 bases and J by 2 bases, with 10 bases between the two germline ends. Per the germline V gene, CDR1 is SEHNR and CDR2 is FQNEAQ (reference sequence). CDR3 size: 12 residues.

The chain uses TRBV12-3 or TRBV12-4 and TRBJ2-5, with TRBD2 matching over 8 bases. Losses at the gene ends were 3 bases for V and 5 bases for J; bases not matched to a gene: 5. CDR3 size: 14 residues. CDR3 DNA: TGTGCCAGCAGTTTGGTAGCGGGAAGCGAGACCCAGTACTTC. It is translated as CASSLVAGSETQYF.

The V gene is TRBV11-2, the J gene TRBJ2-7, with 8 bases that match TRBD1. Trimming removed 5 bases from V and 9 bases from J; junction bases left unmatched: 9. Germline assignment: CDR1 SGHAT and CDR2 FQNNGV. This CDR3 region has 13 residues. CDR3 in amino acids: CASSLRTGWVQYF. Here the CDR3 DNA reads TGTGCCAGCAGCCTCCGGACAGGGTGGGTGCAGTACTTC. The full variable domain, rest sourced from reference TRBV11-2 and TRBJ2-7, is EAGVAQSPRYKIIEKRQSVAFWCNPISGHATLYWYQQILGQGPKLLIQFQNNGVVDDSQLPKDRFSAERLKGVDSTLKIQPAKLEDSAVYLCASSLRTGWVQYFGPGTRLTVT.

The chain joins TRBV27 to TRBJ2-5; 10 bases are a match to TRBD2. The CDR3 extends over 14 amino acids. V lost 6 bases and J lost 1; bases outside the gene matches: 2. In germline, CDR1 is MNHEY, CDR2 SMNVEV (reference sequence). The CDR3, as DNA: TGTGCCAGCAGATTAGCGGGGGGCCAAGAGACCCAGTACTTC. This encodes CASRLAGGQETQYF.